This TCR beta chain originates from a study of response to subunit inactivated influenza vaccine. Germline V gene sequence: CDR1 MDHEN, CDR2 SYDVKM. Trimming took 6 bases from V and 3 from J, leaving 9 bases between them. CDR3 length equals 13 residues. Study-level results: Every seasonal influenza vaccination brings in few new T cells, the authors suggested.

MiXCR was run by TCRdb on the RT-PCR reads, yielding one entry per CDR3 protein. The sample contains roughly 700,000 distinct CDR3 sequences, about 15% of which appear only once. This clonotype has a handful of counts. What it recognizes is unknown. The origin of this receptor is a man aged 45-65 years who received an inactivated influenza vaccine. This rearrangement joins TRBV28 to TRBJ1-3, with D perhaps matching TRBD1 (5 bases). The sample here was PBMCs from blood, taken 11 to 12 days after vaccination. The CDR3 reads CASRRGFGNTIYF. The CDR3 DNA sequence: TGTGCCAGCAGGAGGGGTTTTGGAAACACCATATATTTT.